This entry describes one T cell receptor beta chain. The antigen is unknown. At one end the junction does not follow the germline gene, possibly because of a read error. The library came from three nested PCR rounds adapted from ARM-PCR protocols. TCRdb analysed the multiplex PCR reads with MiXCR anew, one entry per CDR3 protein. The sample includes 94,000 or so distinct CDR3 sequences, more than 65% of them seen just once. The V gene's germline CDR1 is SGHRS and CDR2 YFSETQ. This CDR3 has 16 amino acids. The data are from a study of tumor and adjacent non-tumor tissue in lung cancer. Study overall: Patients comprised over 9 adenocarcinoma, a couple of squamous cell carcinoma and 1 small cell lung cancer. Study results and caveats: Patients with more diverse tumor TCRs had worse survival. Tumor tissue had significantly higher TCR diversity than normal lung. Top 100 clones took a larger repertoire share in normal lung.

RNA was extracted from bulk tissue without any cell sorting. More than 3 cm separated this lung sample from the edge of the tumor. The chain uses TRBV5-1 and TRBJ2-7; 12 bases are shared with TRBD1. Sequencing input: distant non-tumor lung tissue. The clonotype originates from a woman aged 45-60 years with non-small cell lung cancer. CDR3 region: CANSADAGTGGYEQYF. The CDR3 DNA reads as TGCGCGAACAGCGCAGATGCCGGGACAGGGGGCTACGAACAGTACTTC.